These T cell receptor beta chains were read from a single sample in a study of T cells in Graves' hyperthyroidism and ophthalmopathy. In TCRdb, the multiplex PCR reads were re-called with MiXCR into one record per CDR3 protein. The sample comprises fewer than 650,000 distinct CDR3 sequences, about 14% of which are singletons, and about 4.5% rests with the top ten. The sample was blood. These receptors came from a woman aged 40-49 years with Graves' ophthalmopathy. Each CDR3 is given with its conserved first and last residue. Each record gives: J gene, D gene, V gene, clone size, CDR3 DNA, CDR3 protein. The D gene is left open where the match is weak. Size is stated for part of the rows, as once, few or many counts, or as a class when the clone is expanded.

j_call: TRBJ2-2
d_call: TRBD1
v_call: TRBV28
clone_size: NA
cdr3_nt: TGTGCCAGCAGAAAAGACAGGGGATACACCGGGGAGCTGTTTTTT
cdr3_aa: CASRKDRGYTGELFF

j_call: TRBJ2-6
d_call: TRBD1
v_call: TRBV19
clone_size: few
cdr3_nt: TGTGCCAGTAGTATTTTGACAGGGCGCATGACCTCTGGGGCCAACGTCCTGACTTTC
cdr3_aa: CASSILTGRMTSGANVLTF

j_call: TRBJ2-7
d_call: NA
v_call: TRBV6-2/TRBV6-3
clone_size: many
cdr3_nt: TGTGCCAGCAGGCGTCCGGGACGGGGAAGATACGAGCAGTACTTC
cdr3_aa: CASRRPGRGRYEQYF

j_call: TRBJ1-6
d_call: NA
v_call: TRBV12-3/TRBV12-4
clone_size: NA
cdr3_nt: TGTGCCAGCAGTTTAGGGGGACTGAATTCACCCCTCCACTTT
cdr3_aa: CASSLGGLNSPLHF

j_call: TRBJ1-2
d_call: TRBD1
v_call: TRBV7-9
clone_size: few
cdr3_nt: TGTGCCAGCAGCTCCCAGGGGGGGCAGACCTATGGCTACACCTTC
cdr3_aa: CASSSQGGQTYGYTF

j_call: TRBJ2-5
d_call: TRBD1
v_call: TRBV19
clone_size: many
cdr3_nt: TGTGCCAGTAGTAAAGGACAGGGGATAGAGACCCAGTACTTC
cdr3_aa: CASSKGQGIETQYF

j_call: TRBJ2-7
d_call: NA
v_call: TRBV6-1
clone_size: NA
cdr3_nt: TGTGCCAGCAGGACACACGAGCAGTACTTC
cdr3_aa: CASRTHEQYF

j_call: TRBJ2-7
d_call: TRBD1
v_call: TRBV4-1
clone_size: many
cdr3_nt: TGCGCCAGCAGCCAGGTGGACAGGCTCCAGCACGAGCAGTACTTC
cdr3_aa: CASSQVDRLQHEQYF

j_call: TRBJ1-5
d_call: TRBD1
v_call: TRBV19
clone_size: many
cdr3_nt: TGTGCCAGTAGTATTCAGGGGGTAACTCAGCCCCAGCATTTT
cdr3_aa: CASSIQGVTQPQHF

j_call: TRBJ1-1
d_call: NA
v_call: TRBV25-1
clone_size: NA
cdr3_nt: TGTGCCAGCTCACCTTACTGGAGGACGGCCAACACTGAAGCTTTCTTT
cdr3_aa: CASSPYWRTANTEAFF

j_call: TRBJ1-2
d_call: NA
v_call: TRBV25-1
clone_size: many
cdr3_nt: TGTGCCAGCAGTCAGGGCAGGGGAAGTGGCTACACCTTC
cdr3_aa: CASSQGRGSGYTF

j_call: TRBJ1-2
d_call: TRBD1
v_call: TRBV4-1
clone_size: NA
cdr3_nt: TGCGCCAGCAGCCAAGAGGGACAGTCCCTCTATGGCTACACCTTC
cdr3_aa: CASSQEGQSLYGYTF

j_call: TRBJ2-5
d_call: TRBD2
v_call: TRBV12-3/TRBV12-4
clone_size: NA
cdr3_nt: TGTGCCAGCAGTTTAGGACTAGCTGGGACCCAGTACTTC
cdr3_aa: CASSLGLAGTQYF

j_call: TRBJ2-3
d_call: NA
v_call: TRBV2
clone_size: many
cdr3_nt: TGTGCCAGCAGTTATACAGATACGCAGTATTTT
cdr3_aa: CASSYTDTQYF

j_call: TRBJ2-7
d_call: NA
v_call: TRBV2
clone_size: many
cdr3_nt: TGTGCCAGCGGCCTCTCCCAGGGCCGCGAGCAGTACTTC
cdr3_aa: CASGLSQGREQYF

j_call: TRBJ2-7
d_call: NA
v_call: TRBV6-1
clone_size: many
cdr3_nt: TGTGCCAGCAGTGAATGGGTTTCCTACGAGCAGTACTTC
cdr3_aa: CASSEWVSYEQYF

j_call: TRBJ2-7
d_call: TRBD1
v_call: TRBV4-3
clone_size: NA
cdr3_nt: TGCGCCAGCAGCCCCTACATCGGGACAGGGGGTTACGAGCAGTACTTC
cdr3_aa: CASSPYIGTGGYEQYF

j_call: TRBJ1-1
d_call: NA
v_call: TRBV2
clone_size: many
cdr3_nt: TGTGCCAGCATTTTATTATGGACGGGAACGAACACTGAAGCTTTCTTT
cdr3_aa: CASILLWTGTNTEAFF

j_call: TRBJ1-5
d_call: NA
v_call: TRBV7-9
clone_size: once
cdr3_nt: TGTGCCAGCGGACAAGACAATCAGCCCCAGCATTTT
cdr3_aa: CASGQDNQPQHF

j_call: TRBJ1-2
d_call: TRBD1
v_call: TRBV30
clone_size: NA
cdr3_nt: TGTGCCTGGAGCGGGACAGGGAACTATGGCTACACCTTC
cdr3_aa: CAWSGTGNYGYTF

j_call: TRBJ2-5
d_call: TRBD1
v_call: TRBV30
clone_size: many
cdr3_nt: TGTGCCTGGGGATATACGTTTAGGGCAGGGGGAGAGAGAGAGACCCAGTACTTC
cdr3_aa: CAWGYTFRAGGERETQYF

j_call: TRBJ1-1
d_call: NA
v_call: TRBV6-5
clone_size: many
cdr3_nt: TGTGCCAGCAGTTATCGGGCGGACACTGAAGCTTTCTTT
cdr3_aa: CASSYRADTEAFF

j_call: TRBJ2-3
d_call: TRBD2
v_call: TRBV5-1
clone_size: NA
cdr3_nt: TGCGCCAGCAGCCTGGGACTAGCGGAAGGCACAGATACGCAGTATTTT
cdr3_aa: CASSLGLAEGTDTQYF

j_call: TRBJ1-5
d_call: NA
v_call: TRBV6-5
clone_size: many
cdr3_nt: TGTGCCAGCAGTTACTCCCTCACGAGCAATCAGCCCCAGCATTTT
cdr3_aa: CASSYSLTSNQPQHF